This T cell receptor beta chain was identified during a study of post-analysis software for immune sequencing data. This clonotype was counted at least ten times. No antigen is known for it. The study's findings and limits: When compared against controls, multiple sclerosis patients showed significantly lower normalized Chao1 diversity. Same-batch samples co-clustered strongly by F measure.

Each TCR beta cDNA library carried unique molecular identifiers. TCRdb called the PCR reads again in MiXCR, with one record for every CDR3 protein. The top ten hold approximately 4.6% of the sample, which has some 260,000 distinct CDR3 sequences, 35% to 40% seen once. The source material was blood. This clonotype originated in a girl between 10 and 17 years old with multiple sclerosis.

CDR3 amino acids: CASSRPLANQETQYF. The DNA of the CDR3 is TGTGCCAGCAGCCGACCTCTAGCAAACCAAGAGACCCAGTACTTC. The chain carries TRBV5-6 and TRBJ2-5; perhaps TRBD2 as D (5 bases). Trimming cost V 4 bases and J 0 bases, with 13 bases left between them. Germline CDR1 and CDR2: SGHDT and YYEEEE. The CDR3 is 15 amino acids.